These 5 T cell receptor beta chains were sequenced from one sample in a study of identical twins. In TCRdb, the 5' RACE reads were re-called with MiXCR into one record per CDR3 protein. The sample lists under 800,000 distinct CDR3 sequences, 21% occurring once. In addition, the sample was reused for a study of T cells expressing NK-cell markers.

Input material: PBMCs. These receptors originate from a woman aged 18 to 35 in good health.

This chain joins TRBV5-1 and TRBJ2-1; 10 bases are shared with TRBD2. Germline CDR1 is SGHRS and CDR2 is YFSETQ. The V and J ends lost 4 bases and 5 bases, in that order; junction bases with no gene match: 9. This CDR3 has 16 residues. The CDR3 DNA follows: TGCGCCAGCAGCCTCCTACTAGCGGGGATTCACAATGAGCAGTTCTTC. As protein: CASSLLLAGIHNEQFF.

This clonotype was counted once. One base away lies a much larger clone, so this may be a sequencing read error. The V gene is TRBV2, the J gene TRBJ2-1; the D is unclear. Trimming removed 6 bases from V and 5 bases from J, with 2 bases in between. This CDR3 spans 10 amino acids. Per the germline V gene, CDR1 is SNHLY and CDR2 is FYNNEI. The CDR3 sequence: CASRHNEQFF. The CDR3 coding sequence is TGTGCCAGCAGACACAATGAGCAGTTCTTC.

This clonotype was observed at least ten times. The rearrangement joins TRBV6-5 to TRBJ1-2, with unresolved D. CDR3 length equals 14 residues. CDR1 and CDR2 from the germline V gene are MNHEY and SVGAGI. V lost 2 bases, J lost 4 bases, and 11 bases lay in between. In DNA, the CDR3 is TGTGCCAGCAGTTACGCGCGATCTGTCTATGGCTACACCTTC. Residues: CASSYARSVYGYTF.

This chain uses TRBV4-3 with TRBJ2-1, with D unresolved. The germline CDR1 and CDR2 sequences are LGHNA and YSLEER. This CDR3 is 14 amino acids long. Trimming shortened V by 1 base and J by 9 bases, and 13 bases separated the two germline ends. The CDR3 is CASSQGSRNSEQFF. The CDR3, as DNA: TGCGCCAGCAGCCAAGGTTCTAGAAACTCTGAGCAGTTCTTC.

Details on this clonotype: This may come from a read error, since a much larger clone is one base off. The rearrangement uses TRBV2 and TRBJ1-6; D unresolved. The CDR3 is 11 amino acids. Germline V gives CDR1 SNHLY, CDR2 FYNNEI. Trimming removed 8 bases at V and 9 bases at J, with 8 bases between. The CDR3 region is CASVGSSPLHF. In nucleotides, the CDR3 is TGTGCCAGCGTGGGGTCTTCACCCCTCCACTTT.